A selection of T cell receptor beta chains follows, all from one sample in a study of blood T cell repertoires in COVID-19. Sequencing used immunoSEQ multiplex PCR; TCRdb keeps in-frame clones, though not all of them. The table lists some 150,000 clones, 79% of them singletons. Sample: peripheral blood. Receptors were obtained from a man between 45 and 60 years old with active or convalescent COVID-19. Both conserved end residues are part of each CDR3. The order of the fields is J gene, V gene, CDR3 protein.

j_gene: TRBJ1-6; v_gene: TRBV28; CDR3aa: CASSQGRSPLHF
j_gene: TRBJ1-1; v_gene: TRBV27; CDR3aa: CASSLSPSLTGSLPEAFF
j_gene: TRBJ1-5; v_gene: TRBV27; CDR3aa: CATRGGTLSNQPQHF
j_gene: TRBJ2-7; v_gene: TRBV6-5; CDR3aa: CASNKGAGSYEQYF
j_gene: TRBJ1-1; v_gene: TRBV30; CDR3aa: CAGRPLGNTEAFF
j_gene: TRBJ1-5; v_gene: TRBV19; CDR3aa: CASSIVQGGNQPQHF
j_gene: TRBJ1-6; v_gene: TRBV5-6; CDR3aa: CASSTGTGESYNSPLHF
j_gene: TRBJ2-7; v_gene: TRBV5-1; CDR3aa: CATSSGSGYEQYF
j_gene: TRBJ1-1; v_gene: TRBV30; CDR3aa: CASGQLNTEAFF
j_gene: TRBJ2-1; v_gene: TRBV11-2; CDR3aa: CASSLIAGGPGEQFF
j_gene: TRBJ1-3; v_gene: TRBV7-2; CDR3aa: CASSPGTGARGNTIYF
j_gene: TRBJ1-5; v_gene: TRBV27; CDR3aa: CASSPRDRDNQPQHF
j_gene: TRBJ2-5; v_gene: TRBV5-1; CDR3aa: CASSPSGTRETQYF
j_gene: TRBJ2-7; v_gene: TRBV19; CDR3aa: CASSPRPGLFYEQYF
j_gene: TRBJ2-5; v_gene: TRBV5-1; CDR3aa: CASSYRTVRQETQYF
j_gene: TRBJ2-7; v_gene: TRBV23-1; CDR3aa: CASSQSKHSYEQYF
j_gene: TRBJ2-1; v_gene: TRBV5-1; CDR3aa: CASSPGQGAWGEQFF
j_gene: TRBJ1-4; v_gene: TRBV5-4; CDR3aa: CASSLGGQPISNEKLFF
j_gene: TRBJ2-2; v_gene: TRBV3-1/TRBV3-2; CDR3aa: CASRRDSVTNTGELFF
j_gene: TRBJ1-2; v_gene: TRBV30; CDR3aa: CAWTVNYGYTF
j_gene: TRBJ2-3; v_gene: TRBV27; CDR3aa: CASSDGTSGSGDTQYF
j_gene: TRBJ1-5; v_gene: TRBV30; CDR3aa: CAWSARGAGGNQPQHF
j_gene: TRBJ2-7; v_gene: TRBV10-3; CDR3aa: CAISVGVVQGEQYF
j_gene: TRBJ2-1; v_gene: TRBV2; CDR3aa: CASWSSAILGEQFF
j_gene: TRBJ2-1; v_gene: TRBV4-1; CDR3aa: CASSQDPTFPSYNEQFF
j_gene: TRBJ1-1; v_gene: TRBV9; CDR3aa: CASSVAGQGASNTEAFF
j_gene: TRBJ2-7; v_gene: TRBV10-3; CDR3aa: CAISGPNNYEQYF
j_gene: TRBJ2-2; v_gene: TRBV10-3; CDR3aa: CAISEAMNAGELFF
j_gene: TRBJ2-7; v_gene: TRBV2; CDR3aa: CASSVAGGSSYEQYF
j_gene: TRBJ1-5; v_gene: TRBV18; CDR3aa: CASSPGGANNQPQHF
j_gene: TRBJ1-5; v_gene: TRBV24-1; CDR3aa: CATSDQRGQGYGQPQHF
j_gene: TRBJ2-3; v_gene: TRBV11-2; CDR3aa: CASSLAPLTDTQYF
j_gene: TRBJ2-1; v_gene: TRBV5-6; CDR3aa: CASSLGLALGNEQFF
j_gene: TRBJ2-7; v_gene: TRBV5-1; CDR3aa: CASSSLGAGGHEQYF
j_gene: TRBJ2-1; v_gene: TRBV27; CDR3aa: CASSLTGGWNEQFF
j_gene: TRBJ2-7; v_gene: TRBV27; CDR3aa: CASSPPTGFDEQYF
j_gene: TRBJ1-2; v_gene: TRBV27; CDR3aa: CASSFAGGVEKDGYTF
j_gene: TRBJ1-1; v_gene: TRBV11-3; CDR3aa: CASSLIGGDEAFF
j_gene: TRBJ1-5; v_gene: TRBV28; CDR3aa: CASSFEVEPQHF
j_gene: TRBJ2-3; v_gene: TRBV5-1; CDR3aa: CASSLSGRGGTDTQYF
j_gene: TRBJ1-1; v_gene: TRBV28; CDR3aa: CASNGLPTMNTEAFF
j_gene: TRBJ2-3; v_gene: TRBV5-1; CDR3aa: CASSSRDRTFTDTQYF
j_gene: TRBJ1-5; v_gene: TRBV9; CDR3aa: CASSPTAGEYSNQPQHF
j_gene: TRBJ2-2; v_gene: TRBV10-3; CDR3aa: CAISAGGHGTGELFF
j_gene: TRBJ2-1; v_gene: TRBV11-3; CDR3aa: CASSSRGGNEQFF
j_gene: TRBJ2-5; v_gene: TRBV5-1; CDR3aa: CASSSGARGGETQYF
j_gene: TRBJ2-7; v_gene: TRBV12-3/TRBV12-4; CDR3aa: CASSRSGNEQYF
j_gene: TRBJ1-6; v_gene: TRBV28; CDR3aa: CASSLLGPGDSPLHF
j_gene: TRBJ1-1; v_gene: TRBV4-1; CDR3aa: CASSQDGGPDTEAFF
j_gene: TRBJ2-7; v_gene: TRBV2; CDR3aa: CASSEVLAGGYEQYF
j_gene: TRBJ2-7; v_gene: TRBV6-5; CDR3aa: CASRFRTGVYEQYF
j_gene: TRBJ1-2; v_gene: TRBV5-4; CDR3aa: CASSDRGGYGYTF
j_gene: TRBJ2-3; v_gene: TRBV24-1; CDR3aa: CATSDSGHPSRTDTQYF
j_gene: TRBJ1-4; v_gene: TRBV3-1/TRBV3-2; CDR3aa: CASSQGGTGYEKLFF
j_gene: TRBJ1-5; v_gene: TRBV5-8; CDR3aa: CASGRDRAVSNQPQHF